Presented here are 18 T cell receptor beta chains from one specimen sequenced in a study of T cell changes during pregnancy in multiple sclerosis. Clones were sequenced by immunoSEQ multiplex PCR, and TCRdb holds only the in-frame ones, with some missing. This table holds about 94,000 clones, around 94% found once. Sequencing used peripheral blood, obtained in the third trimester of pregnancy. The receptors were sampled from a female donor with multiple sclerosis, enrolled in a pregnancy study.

CDR3 bases: TGTGCCAGCAGTTATCTGGGGGCCGTAGAAGCTTTCTTT. Translating it yields CASSYLGAVEAFF. This sequence joins TRBV6-5 and TRBJ1-1, with D perhaps TRBD1 (6 bases). Germline CDR1 is MNHEY and CDR2 is SVGAGI. V lost 3 bases and J 8 bases, leaving 13 bases between the germline ends. There are 13 residues in the CDR3.

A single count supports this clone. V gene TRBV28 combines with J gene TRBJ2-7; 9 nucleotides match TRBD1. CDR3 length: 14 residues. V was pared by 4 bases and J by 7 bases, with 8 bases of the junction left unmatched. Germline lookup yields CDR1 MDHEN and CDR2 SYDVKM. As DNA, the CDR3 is TGTGCCAGCAGTTCCTCACAGGGGGCGGGTGAGCAGTACTTC. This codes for CASSSSQGAGEQYF.

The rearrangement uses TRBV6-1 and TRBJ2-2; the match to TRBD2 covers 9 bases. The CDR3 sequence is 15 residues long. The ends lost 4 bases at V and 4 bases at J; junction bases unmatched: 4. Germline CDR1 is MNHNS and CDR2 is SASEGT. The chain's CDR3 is CASSVIAGATGELFF. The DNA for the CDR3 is TGTGCCAGCAGTGTAATAGCGGGAGCCACCGGGGAGCTGTTTTTT.

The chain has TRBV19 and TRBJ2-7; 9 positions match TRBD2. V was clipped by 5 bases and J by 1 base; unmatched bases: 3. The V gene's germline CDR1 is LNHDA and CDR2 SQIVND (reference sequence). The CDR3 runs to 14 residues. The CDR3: CASSSGLASYEQYF. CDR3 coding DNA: TGTGCCAGTAGTTCGGGACTAGCTTCCTACGAGCAGTACTTC.

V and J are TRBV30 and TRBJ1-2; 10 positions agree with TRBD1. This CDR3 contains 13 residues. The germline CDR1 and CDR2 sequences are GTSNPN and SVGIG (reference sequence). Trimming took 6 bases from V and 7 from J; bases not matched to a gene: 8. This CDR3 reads CACSGTGESGYTF. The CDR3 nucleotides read TGTGCCTGCTCCGGGACAGGGGAAAGTGGCTACACCTTC.

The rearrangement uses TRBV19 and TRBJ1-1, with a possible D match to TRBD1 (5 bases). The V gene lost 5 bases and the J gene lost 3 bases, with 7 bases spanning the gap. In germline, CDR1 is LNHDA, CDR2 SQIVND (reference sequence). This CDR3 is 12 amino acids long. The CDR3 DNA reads TGTGCCAGTAGTCTGGGGCACACTGAAGCTTTCTTT. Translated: CASSLGHTEAFF. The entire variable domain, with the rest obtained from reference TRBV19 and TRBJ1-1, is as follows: DGGITQSPKYLFRKEGQNVTLSCEQNLNHDAMYWYRQDPGQGLRLIYYSQIVNDFQKGDIAEGYSVSREKKESFPLTVTSAQKNPTAFYLCASSLGHTEAFFGQGTRLTVV.

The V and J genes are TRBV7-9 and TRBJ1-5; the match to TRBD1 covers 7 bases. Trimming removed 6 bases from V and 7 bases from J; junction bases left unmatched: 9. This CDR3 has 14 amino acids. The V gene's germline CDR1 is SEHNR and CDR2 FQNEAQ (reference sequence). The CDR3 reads CASRPAGGDQPQHF. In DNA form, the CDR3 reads TGTGCCAGCAGGCCTGCAGGGGGAGACCAGCCCCAGCATTTT.

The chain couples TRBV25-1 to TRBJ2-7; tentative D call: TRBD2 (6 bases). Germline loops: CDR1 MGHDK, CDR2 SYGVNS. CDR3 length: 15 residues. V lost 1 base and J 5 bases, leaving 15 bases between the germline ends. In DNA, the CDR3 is TGTGCCAGCAGTGAATTAGGCGAGACTAGTCACGAGCAGTACTTC. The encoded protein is CASSELGETSHEQYF.

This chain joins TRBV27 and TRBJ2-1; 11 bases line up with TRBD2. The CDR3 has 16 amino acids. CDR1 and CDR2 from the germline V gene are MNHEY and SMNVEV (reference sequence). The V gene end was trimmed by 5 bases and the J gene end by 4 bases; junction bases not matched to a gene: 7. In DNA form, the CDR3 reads TGTGCCAGCAGTCCTACACTAGCGGGGGATTACAATGAGCAGTTCTTC. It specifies CASSPTLAGDYNEQFF.

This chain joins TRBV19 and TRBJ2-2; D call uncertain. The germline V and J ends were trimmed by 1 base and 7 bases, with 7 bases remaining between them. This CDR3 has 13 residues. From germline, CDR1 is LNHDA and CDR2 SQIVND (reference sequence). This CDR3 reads CASSIVSVGELFF. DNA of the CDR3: TGTGCCAGTAGTATAGTAAGCGTCGGGGAGCTGTTTTTT.

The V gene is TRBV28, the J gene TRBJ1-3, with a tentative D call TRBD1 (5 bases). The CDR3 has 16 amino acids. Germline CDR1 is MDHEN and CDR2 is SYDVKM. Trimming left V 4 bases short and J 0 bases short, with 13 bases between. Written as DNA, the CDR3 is TGTGCCAGCAGTTACAGGTCCCCTTTCTCTGGAAACACCATATATTTT. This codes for CASSYRSPFSGNTIYF. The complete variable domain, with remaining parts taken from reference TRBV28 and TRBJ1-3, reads DVKVTQSSRYLVKRTGEKVFLECVQDMDHENMFWYRQDPGLGLRLIYFSYDVKMKEKGDIPEGYSVSREKKERFSLILESASTNQTSMYLCASSYRSPFSGNTIYFGEGSWLTVV.

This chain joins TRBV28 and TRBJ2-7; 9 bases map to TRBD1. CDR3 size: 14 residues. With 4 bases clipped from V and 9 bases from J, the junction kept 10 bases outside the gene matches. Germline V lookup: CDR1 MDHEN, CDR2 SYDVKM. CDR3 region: CASSSGQGKLGQYF. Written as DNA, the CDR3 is TGTGCCAGCAGTTCAGGACAGGGGAAACTCGGGCAGTACTTC.

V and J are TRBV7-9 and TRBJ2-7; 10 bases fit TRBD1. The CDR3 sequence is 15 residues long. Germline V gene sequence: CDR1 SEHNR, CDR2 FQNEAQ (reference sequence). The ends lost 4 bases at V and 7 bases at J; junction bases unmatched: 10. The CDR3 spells CASSSLTGGVEEQYF. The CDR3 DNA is TGTGCCAGCAGCTCTTTGACAGGGGGCGTCGAAGAGCAGTACTTC.

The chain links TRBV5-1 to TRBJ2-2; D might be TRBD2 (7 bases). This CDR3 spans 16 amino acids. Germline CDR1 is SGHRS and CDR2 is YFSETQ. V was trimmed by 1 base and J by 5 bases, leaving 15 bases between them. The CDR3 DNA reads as TGCGCCAGCAGCTTGATGCGGGGGCTGGGGACCGGGGAGCTGTTTTTT. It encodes CASSLMRGLGTGELFF.

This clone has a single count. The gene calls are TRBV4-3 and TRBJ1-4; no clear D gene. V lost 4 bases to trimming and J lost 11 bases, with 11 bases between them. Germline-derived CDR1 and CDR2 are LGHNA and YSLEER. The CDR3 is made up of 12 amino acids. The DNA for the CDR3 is TGCGCCAGCAGCCTGAGCGACGGTAAACTGTTTTTT. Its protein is CASSLSDGKLFF.

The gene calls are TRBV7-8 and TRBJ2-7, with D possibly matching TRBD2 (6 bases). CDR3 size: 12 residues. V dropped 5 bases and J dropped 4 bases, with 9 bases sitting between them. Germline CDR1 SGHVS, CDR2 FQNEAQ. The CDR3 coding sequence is TGTGCCAGCAGCCACCGGGGGTACGAGCAGTACTTC. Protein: CASSHRGYEQYF.

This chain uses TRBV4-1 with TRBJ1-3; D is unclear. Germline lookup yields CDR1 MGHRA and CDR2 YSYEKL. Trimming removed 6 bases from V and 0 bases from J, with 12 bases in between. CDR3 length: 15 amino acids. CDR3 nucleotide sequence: TGCGCCAGCAGTATTGAGGAGTCCTCTGGAAACACCATATATTTT. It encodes CASSIEESSGNTIYF.

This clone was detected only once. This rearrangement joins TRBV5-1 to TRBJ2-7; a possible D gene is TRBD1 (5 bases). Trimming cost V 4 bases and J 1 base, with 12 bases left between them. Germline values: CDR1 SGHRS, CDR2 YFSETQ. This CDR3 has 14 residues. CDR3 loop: CASSGAGWSYEQYF. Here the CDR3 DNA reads TGCGCCAGCAGCGGGGCAGGGTGGTCCTACGAGCAGTACTTC. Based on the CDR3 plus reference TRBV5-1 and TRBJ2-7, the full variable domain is KAGVTQTPRYLIKTRGQQVTLSCSPISGHRSVSWYQQTPGQGLQFLFEYFSETQRNKGNFPGRFSGRQFSNSRSEMNVSTLELGDSALYLCASSGAGWSYEQYFGPGTRLTVT.